A single sample gave rise to the 9 T cell receptor beta chains below, sequenced in a study of resident and recirculating memory T cells in vitiligo. Sequencing used immunoSEQ multiplex PCR; TCRdb keeps in-frame clones, though not all of them. The profile shows about 45,000 clones, 80% to 95% of them singletons. Sequencing was performed on blood. These receptors were obtained from a male donor with vitiligo.

This clone was seen just once. V usage is TRBV30 and J usage is TRBJ2-5; 11 bases are shared with TRBD2. Germline V gene sequence: CDR1 GTSNPN, CDR2 SVGIG (reference sequence). Trimming removed 2 bases from V and 6 bases from J; junction bases left unmatched: 2. The CDR3 spans 13 residues. CDR3 sequence reads: CAWSSSGGKTQYF. The CDR3 region has the DNA TGTGCCTGGAGTTCTAGCGGGGGGAAGACCCAGTACTTC. The entire variable domain, with the rest obtained from reference TRBV30 and TRBJ2-5, is as follows: SQTIHQWPATLVQPVGSPLSLECTVEGTSNPNLYWYRQAAGRGLQLLFYSVGIGQISSEVPQNLSASRPQDRQFILSSKKLLLSDSGFYLCAWSSSGGKTQYFGPGTRLLVL.

The CDR3 sequence is CATGGQMDQPQHF. CDR3 sequence (DNA): TGTGCCACCGGTGGACAGATGGATCAGCCCCAGCATTTT. The V call is TRBV15, the J call TRBJ1-5; D possibly corresponds to TRBD1 (6 bases). This CDR3 region has 13 residues. Germline loops: CDR1 LNHNV, CDR2 YYDKDF (reference sequence). V lost 8 bases to trimming and J lost 5 bases, with 13 bases between them.

The V and J genes are TRBV19 and TRBJ1-5; no firm D call. Germline V gene data show CDR1 as LNHDA and CDR2 as SQIVND (reference sequence). V lost 2 bases to trimming and J lost 3 bases, with 11 bases between them. This CDR3 comprises 15 residues. As DNA, the CDR3 is TGTGCCAGTAGTATACCGCCGGGATTCAATCAGCCCCAGCATTTT. This encodes CASSIPPGFNQPQHF.

This clone is judged medium-sized (0.01 to 0.1%). The chain couples TRBV7-8 to TRBJ2-7; 9 bases map to TRBD2. CDR1 and CDR2 from the germline V gene are SGHVS and FQNEAQ. The CDR3 spans 16 residues. Unmatched junction bases numbered 6, after V lost 1 base and J lost 2 bases. The CDR3 spells CASSLGTAGGPYEQYF. In nucleotides, the CDR3 is TGTGCCAGCAGCTTAGGGACGGCGGGGGGGCCCTACGAGCAGTACTTC. The variable domain in full, completed from reference TRBV7-8 and TRBJ2-7, reads GAGVSQSPRYKVAKRGQDVALRCDPISGHVSLFWYQQALGQGPEFLTYFQNEAQLDKSGLPSDRFFAERPEGSVSTLKIQRTQQEDSAVYLCASSLGTAGGPYEQYFGPGTRLTVT.

This clone was found a few times. The chain couples TRBV7-2 to TRBJ2-7; D gene ambiguous. Looked up from germline, CDR1 is SGHTA and CDR2 is FQGNSA. The CDR3 contains 13 residues. Trimming took off 1 base at V and 5 bases at J, with 9 bases between the two ends. The CDR3 nucleotides are TGTGCCAGCAGCTTAGAAGTAGGAGACGAGCAGTACTTC. Translated: CASSLEVGDEQYF. The entire variable domain, with the rest obtained from reference TRBV7-2 and TRBJ2-7, is as follows: GAGVSQSPSNKVTEKGKDVELRCDPISGHTALYWYRQSLGQGLEFLIYFQGNSAPDKSGLPSDRFSAERTGGSVSTLTIQRTQQEDSAVYLCASSLEVGDEQYFGPGTRLTVT.

The chain uses TRBV7-9 and TRBJ2-5; D perhaps matches TRBD1 (6 bases). Trimming removed 4 bases at V and 4 bases at J, with 10 bases between. The CDR3 extends over 13 amino acids. CDR1 is SEHNR, CDR2 FQNEAQ, per germline (reference sequence). The CDR3 nucleotides are TGTGCCAGCAGCTCTACAGGGACAGAGACCCAGTACTTC. Translated, it gives CASSSTGTETQYF.

The V gene is TRBV11-3, the J gene TRBJ2-1; a weak D match, TRBD1 (6 bases). V shed 1 base and J shed 9 bases, with 16 bases lying between them. Per the germline V gene, CDR1 is SGHNT and CDR2 is YENEEA. The CDR3 runs 15 residues. The DNA for the CDR3 is TGTGCCAGCAGCTTAGCTGGGGACAAACCGAGTGAGCAGTTCTTC. This encodes CASSLAGDKPSEQFF.

The V call is TRBV7-2, the J call TRBJ2-5; D is ambiguous. Germline CDR1 reads SGHTA; CDR2 reads FQGNSA. There are 13 residues in the CDR3. V was shortened by 0 bases and J by 9 bases, with 11 bases between the two germline ends. CDR3 bases: TGTGCCAGCAGCTTAGCGGATCTGAGGTCCCAGTACTTC. This translates into CASSLADLRSQYF.

This rearrangement joins TRBV5-4 to TRBJ2-5, with D possibly TRBD1 on 5 matching bases. This CDR3 has 14 amino acids. Trimming left V 0 bases short and J 5 bases short, with 11 bases between. Germline CDR1 reads SGHNT; CDR2 reads YYREEE (reference sequence). This CDR3 reads CASSLEGPSETQYF. For the CDR3, the DNA is TGTGCCAGCAGCTTGGAGGGGCCGAGCGAGACCCAGTACTTC.